This T cell receptor (beta chain) was profiled in a study of beta chain features in type 1 diabetes. Study-level points and caveats: Moderate but significant shortening of TCRB CDR3s was recorded in all four CD4+ subsets from Type 1 diabetes patients. Although PCR might favor shorter templates, it would do so equally in patients and controls. Cells with high TCR expression could be over-represented by cDNA sequencing.

This clone occurred a few times. Its antigen is unidentified. The CDR3 runs to 10 residues. Germline lookup yields CDR1 SQVTM and CDR2 ANQGSEA. V dropped 0 bases and J dropped 11 bases, with 7 bases sitting between them. The entirety of the isolated RNA underwent reverse transcription, so expressed TCRB transcripts were sequenced. Assay used: immunoSEQ multiplex PCR; TCRdb lists only in-frame clones, some missing. The table lists 640,000 or so clones, around an eighth of them singletons. Over 95% purity was reached by all sorted populations. This rearrangement joins TRBV29-1 to TRBJ1-1; D gene ambiguous. The sequence derives from a man aged 18 to 30 with type 1 diabetes. Sequencing was carried out using naive CD4+ T cells from blood. CDR3: CSVEEGWAFF. The CDR3 region has the DNA TGCAGCGTTGAAGAAGGTTGGGCTTTCTTT. Looking up the rest from reference TRBV29-1 and TRBJ1-1 gives the full variable domain: SAVISQKPSRDICQRGTSLTIQCQVDSQVTMMFWYRQQPGQSLTLIATANQGSEATYESGFVIDKFPISRPNLTFSTLTVSNMSPEDSSIYLCSVEEGWAFFGQGTRLTVV.